The source of this T cell receptor beta chain is a study of shared clonotypes between healthy human individuals. Measured with immunoSEQ multiplex PCR; TCRdb has only the in-frame clones, and not every one. The sample carries over a million clones, around four fifths recorded once. Germline V gene sequence: CDR1 MDHEN, CDR2 SYDVKM. The trim removed 6 bases at V and 4 bases at J, leaving 5 bases unmatched. There are 13 residues in the CDR3. The receptor was isolated from a young man in good health. This rearrangement joins TRBV28 to TRBJ2-5; 7 positions match TRBD1. Sequenced input: memory CD4+ T cells sorted from blood. Regarding subset: CD45RA-negative fraction. CDR3 loop: CASRKGGIETQYF. The DNA of the CDR3 is TGTGCCAGCAGGAAAGGGGGCATAGAGACCCAGTACTTC.